The rows below give T cell receptor beta chains drawn from one sample of a study of T cell changes during pregnancy in multiple sclerosis. Profiled with immunoSEQ multiplex PCR; TCRdb holds only in-frame clones, not every one. The sample includes 50,000 to 60,000 clones, roughly 91% seen only once; the top ten take around 0.25%. The starting material was CD4+ T cells from peripheral blood mononuclear cells, obtained in the second trimester of pregnancy. These receptors all come from a female donor with multiple sclerosis, enrolled in a pregnancy study. The CDR3 runs from the conserved cysteine through the conserved F or W. D genes are given only for firm matches. The size entry is marked missing in some rows and otherwise reads once, few, many or a size class.

abundance: NA; d_gene: TRBD1; j_gene: TRBJ2-6; v_gene: TRBV5-5; CDR3nt: TGTGCCAGCAGCTTGGAGACAGGGTCTGGGGCCAACGTCCTGACTTTC; CDR3aa: CASSLETGSGANVLTF
abundance: NA; d_gene: NA; j_gene: TRBJ1-6; v_gene: TRBV5-6; CDR3nt: TGTGCCAGTCGAGCCCACAGGACCCATTCACCCCTCCACTTT; CDR3aa: CASRAHRTHSPLHF
abundance: NA; d_gene: NA; j_gene: TRBJ2-7; v_gene: TRBV5-4; CDR3nt: TGTGCCAGCAGCTTGCTCACGGACGAGCAGTACTTC; CDR3aa: CASSLLTDEQYF
abundance: NA; d_gene: TRBD1; j_gene: TRBJ2-4; v_gene: TRBV6-5; CDR3nt: TGTGCCAGCACCCCGACAGGGTGGGCCAAAAACATTCAGTACTTC; CDR3aa: CASTPTGWAKNIQYF
abundance: NA; d_gene: NA; j_gene: TRBJ1-2; v_gene: TRBV9; CDR3nt: TGTGCCAGCAGCGGAGGAGCTAAGAGTGGCTACACCTTC; CDR3aa: CASSGGAKSGYTF
abundance: NA; d_gene: NA; j_gene: TRBJ1-3; v_gene: TRBV4-1; CDR3nt: TGCGCCAGCAGCCAATTAATGTTCTCTGGAAACACCATATATTTT; CDR3aa: CASSQLMFSGNTIYF
abundance: NA; d_gene: NA; j_gene: TRBJ2-5; v_gene: TRBV30; CDR3nt: TGTGCCTGGAGTGGGGGCCGGGAGACCCAGTACTTC; CDR3aa: CAWSGGRETQYF
abundance: NA; d_gene: TRBD2; j_gene: TRBJ2-3; v_gene: TRBV12-5; CDR3nt: TGTGCTAGTGGTTTCCGGACTAGCGGGATGGGCACAGATACGCAGTATTTT; CDR3aa: CASGFRTSGMGTDTQYF
abundance: NA; d_gene: TRBD2; j_gene: TRBJ2-5; v_gene: TRBV11-3; CDR3nt: TGTGCCAGCAGCCCTGGGCGGGGGGTGCAAGAGACCCAGTACTTC; CDR3aa: CASSPGRGVQETQYF
abundance: NA; d_gene: NA; j_gene: TRBJ1-3; v_gene: TRBV11-2; CDR3nt: TGTGCCAGCAGCTTAGCGCTGTCACAGACTGGAAACACCATATATTTT; CDR3aa: CASSLALSQTGNTIYF
abundance: NA; d_gene: TRBD2; j_gene: TRBJ2-2; v_gene: TRBV9; CDR3nt: TGTGCCAGCAGCGTAGGACCCAGCGGGGGCCAACACACCGGGGAGCTGTTTTTT; CDR3aa: CASSVGPSGGQHTGELFF
abundance: NA; d_gene: NA; j_gene: TRBJ1-2; v_gene: TRBV2; CDR3nt: TGTGCCAGCAGTGTCAGACAAGCTAACTATGGCTACACCTTC; CDR3aa: CASSVRQANYGYTF
abundance: once; d_gene: NA; j_gene: TRBJ1-3; v_gene: TRBV28; CDR3nt: TGTGCCAGCAGTTTTGGGGGGAGCTCTGGAAACACCATATATTTT; CDR3aa: CASSFGGSSGNTIYF
abundance: NA; d_gene: TRBD2; j_gene: TRBJ2-1; v_gene: TRBV7-9; CDR3nt: TGTGCCAGCAGTCCTCCTAGCGGGAGCTCCTACAATGAGCAGTTCTTC; CDR3aa: CASSPPSGSSYNEQFF
abundance: once; d_gene: TRBD2; j_gene: TRBJ2-1; v_gene: TRBV4-2; CDR3nt: TGTGCCAGCCGAACGACTAGCGGGGCCTTCAATGAGCAGTTCTTC; CDR3aa: CASRTTSGAFNEQFF
abundance: NA; d_gene: NA; j_gene: TRBJ2-2; v_gene: TRBV11-3; CDR3nt: TGTGCCAGCAGCCGGGACTACACCGGGGAGCTGTTTTTT; CDR3aa: CASSRDYTGELFF
abundance: NA; d_gene: NA; j_gene: TRBJ1-5; v_gene: TRBV7-2; CDR3nt: TGTGCCAGCAGTGTTTATCAGGGTCAGCCCCAGCATTTT; CDR3aa: CASSVYQGQPQHF
abundance: once; d_gene: NA; j_gene: TRBJ1-4; v_gene: TRBV5-6; CDR3nt: TGTGCCAGCAGCCCTCAGGGGCGGACTAATGAAAAACTGTTTTTT; CDR3aa: CASSPQGRTNEKLFF
abundance: NA; d_gene: NA; j_gene: TRBJ1-1; v_gene: TRBV5-1; CDR3nt: TGCGCCAGCAGCGCCCAGGAGGGTAACCCGGGGAACACTGAAGCTTTCTTT; CDR3aa: CASSAQEGNPGNTEAFF
abundance: NA; d_gene: NA; j_gene: TRBJ2-7; v_gene: TRBV6-1; CDR3nt: TGTGCCAGCAGTGAGCAGGGTACGGGGCAGTACTTC; CDR3aa: CASSEQGTGQYF
abundance: NA; d_gene: TRBD2; j_gene: TRBJ2-7; v_gene: TRBV5-4; CDR3nt: TGTGCCAGCAGCTTGAGGGGGACTAGCGGCTACGAGCAGTACTTC; CDR3aa: CASSLRGTSGYEQYF
abundance: NA; d_gene: TRBD1; j_gene: TRBJ2-1; v_gene: TRBV14; CDR3nt: TGTGCCAGCAGCCAAGGTGTGAGGGCGGGACAGGGGGCGCGTGGCAATGAGCAGTTCTTC; CDR3aa: CASSQGVRAGQGARGNEQFF
abundance: NA; d_gene: TRBD1; j_gene: TRBJ2-2; v_gene: TRBV6-5; CDR3nt: TGTGCCAGCACCCTCCAGGGGGCCGGGGAGCTGTTTTTT; CDR3aa: CASTLQGAGELFF
abundance: NA; d_gene: NA; j_gene: TRBJ1-4; v_gene: TRBV19; CDR3nt: TGTGCCAGTAGAATTCACAAAGCGGGGATTAATGAAAAACTGTTTTTT; CDR3aa: CASRIHKAGINEKLFF
abundance: NA; d_gene: NA; j_gene: TRBJ1-3; v_gene: TRBV5-1; CDR3nt: TGCGCCAGCAGCCCAATTTGGCCCGATGGAAACACCATATATTTT; CDR3aa: CASSPIWPDGNTIYF
abundance: NA; d_gene: TRBD1; j_gene: TRBJ1-2; v_gene: TRBV9; CDR3nt: TGTGCCAGCAGCGTAGACGGCAGGGGGGACTATGGCTACACCTTC; CDR3aa: CASSVDGRGDYGYTF
abundance: once; d_gene: TRBD2; j_gene: TRBJ2-1; v_gene: TRBV6-1; CDR3nt: TGTGCCACCATAGGAACTAGCGGGAATTACAATGAGCAGTTCTTC; CDR3aa: CATIGTSGNYNEQFF
abundance: few; d_gene: TRBD2; j_gene: TRBJ2-3; v_gene: TRBV4-1; CDR3nt: TGCGCCAGCAGCCAAGAGCGGGGACTAGCGGGGGGGTCGGGTACGCAGTATTTT; CDR3aa: CASSQERGLAGGSGTQYF
abundance: NA; d_gene: NA; j_gene: TRBJ1-3; v_gene: TRBV6-1; CDR3nt: TGTGCCAGCAGTGCCCAGGGCCCTGACTTCTCTGGAAACACCATATATTTT; CDR3aa: CASSAQGPDFSGNTIYF
abundance: once; d_gene: NA; j_gene: TRBJ2-3; v_gene: TRBV5-1; CDR3nt: TGCGCCAGCAGCTTGGGCGTAACAGGCGAAGATACGCAGTATTTT; CDR3aa: CASSLGVTGEDTQYF
abundance: NA; d_gene: TRBD2; j_gene: TRBJ2-5; v_gene: TRBV2; CDR3nt: TGTGCCAGCAGTGACGGGAGCGGGGGTGAGACCCAGTACTTC; CDR3aa: CASSDGSGGETQYF
abundance: NA; d_gene: NA; j_gene: TRBJ1-2; v_gene: TRBV28; CDR3nt: TGTGCCAGCTTACTACTTGCCAGCGGTGGCTACACCTTC; CDR3aa: CASLLLASGGYTF